The rows below give T cell receptor beta chains drawn from one sample of a study of CD4 T cells in relation to SARS-CoV-2 and coronaviruses. Profiled with immunoSEQ multiplex PCR; TCRdb holds only in-frame clones, not every one. In the table there are roughly 23,000 clones, about 73% of which are singletons. These receptors are not linked to any known antigen. Sequences were obtained from CD4+ T cells from PBMCs, cultured in vitro. The receptors here all came from a human donor in good health. Each CDR3 is given with its conserved first and last residue. A D gene is named only where the DNA matches it firmly.

v_gene: TRBV10-3; d_gene: TRBD1; CDR3aa: CAISESLGQGGTGELFF
v_gene: TRBV9; d_gene: NA; CDR3aa: CASSVAVGVTGELFF
v_gene: TRBV6-5; d_gene: TRBD2; CDR3aa: CASSAGTRGQETQYF
v_gene: TRBV11-2; d_gene: NA; CDR3aa: CASSFGRGEQYF
v_gene: TRBV6-2/TRBV6-3; d_gene: TRBD2; CDR3aa: CASSQTSGRRDTQYF
v_gene: TRBV13; d_gene: NA; CDR3aa: CASSLGGISYEQYF
v_gene: TRBV6-6; d_gene: TRBD2; CDR3aa: CASSPGGLGGTTDTQYF
v_gene: TRBV30; d_gene: NA; CDR3aa: CASTRGGGRGSYNEQFF
v_gene: TRBV11-2; d_gene: TRBD1; CDR3aa: CASSADRGRSPLHF
v_gene: TRBV19; d_gene: TRBD1; CDR3aa: CASSTERDRKVPFGANVLTF
v_gene: TRBV15; d_gene: TRBD2; CDR3aa: CATSRALAGGPDQFF
v_gene: TRBV11-3; d_gene: NA; CDR3aa: CASSLPGVETQYF
v_gene: TRBV18; d_gene: NA; CDR3aa: CASSPPGMGYEKLFF
v_gene: TRBV7-2; d_gene: TRBD1; CDR3aa: CASSPQGVTEAFF
v_gene: TRBV12-3/TRBV12-4; d_gene: NA; CDR3aa: CASSLAGEALHF
v_gene: TRBV29-1; d_gene: TRBD1; CDR3aa: CSVTGTGSSYNEQFF
v_gene: TRBV4-3; d_gene: NA; CDR3aa: CASSQEGLETQYF
v_gene: TRBV28; d_gene: NA; CDR3aa: CASNLNDRRNSPLHF